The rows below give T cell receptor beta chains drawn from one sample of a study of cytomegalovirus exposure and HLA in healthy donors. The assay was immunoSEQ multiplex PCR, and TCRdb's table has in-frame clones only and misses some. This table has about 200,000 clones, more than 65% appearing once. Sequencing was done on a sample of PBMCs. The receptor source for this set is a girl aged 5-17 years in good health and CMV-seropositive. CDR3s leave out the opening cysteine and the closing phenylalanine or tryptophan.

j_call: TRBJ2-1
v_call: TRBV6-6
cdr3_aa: ASSYPTSGVNNEQF

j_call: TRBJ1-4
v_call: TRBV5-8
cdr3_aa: ASSPATGGFEKLF

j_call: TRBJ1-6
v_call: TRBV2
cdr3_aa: ASSEDISGRSPLH

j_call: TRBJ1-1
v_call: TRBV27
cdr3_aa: ASSLTGPNTEAF

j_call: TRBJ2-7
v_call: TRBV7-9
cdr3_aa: ASSPVGAYFSRSSYEQY

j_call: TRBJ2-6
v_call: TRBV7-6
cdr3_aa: ASSLGGVRGGGTTGANVLT

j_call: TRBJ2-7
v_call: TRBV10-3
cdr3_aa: AISGHSSYEQY

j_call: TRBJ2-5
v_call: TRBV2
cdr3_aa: ASSEEAAQETQY

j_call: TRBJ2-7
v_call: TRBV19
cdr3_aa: ASSIEWDRGYEQY

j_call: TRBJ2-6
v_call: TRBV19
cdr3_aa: ASSQGQGGPSGANVLT

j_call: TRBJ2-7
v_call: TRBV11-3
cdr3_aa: ASSLVTYEQY

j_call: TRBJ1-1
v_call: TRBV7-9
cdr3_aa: ASSLGQGASTEAF